This T cell receptor beta chain was identified in a study of blood T cell repertoires in COVID-19. Across the study: Researchers got acute and convalescent COVID-19 samples from the United States, Italy and Spain. The analysed material was cDNA or gDNA that came from T cells, B-cell-depleted T cells, or PBMCs.

In the authors' methods: It was from reference gene primer amplification that nucleated cell counts were estimated. The table came from immunoSEQ multiplex PCR; TCRdb's copy has only in-frame clones and leaves some out. V, J and clone size are those of that table, while D and trimming were read from the DNA. The sample lists 150,000 to 200,000 clones, 90% seen once, with approximately 0.62% in the top ten. V lost 2 bases, J lost 6 bases, and 4 bases stayed unmatched. CDR1 is MNHEY, CDR2 SVGAGI, per germline. The CDR3 spans 15 residues. V usage is TRBV6-5 and J usage is TRBJ1-1, with 12 bases fitting TRBD1. This TCR was sampled from a man aged 45-65 years with acute or convalescent COVID-19. The specimen sequenced was peripheral blood. CDR3: CASSYGTGGLPEAFF. In DNA form, the CDR3 reads TGTGCCAGCAGTTACGGGACAGGGGGCTTGCCTGAAGCTTTCTTT.